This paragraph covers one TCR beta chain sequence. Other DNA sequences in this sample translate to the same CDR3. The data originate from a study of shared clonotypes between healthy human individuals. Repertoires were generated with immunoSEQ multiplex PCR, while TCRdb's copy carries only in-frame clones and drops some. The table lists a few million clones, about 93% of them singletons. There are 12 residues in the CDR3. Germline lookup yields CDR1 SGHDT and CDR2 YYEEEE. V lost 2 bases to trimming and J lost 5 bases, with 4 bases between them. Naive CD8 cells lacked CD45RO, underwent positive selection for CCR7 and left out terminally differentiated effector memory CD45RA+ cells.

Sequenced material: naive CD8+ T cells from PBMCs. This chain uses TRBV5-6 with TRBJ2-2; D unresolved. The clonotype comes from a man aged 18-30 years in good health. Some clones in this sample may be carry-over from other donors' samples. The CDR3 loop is CASSFGTGELFF. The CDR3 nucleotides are TGTGCCAGCAGCTTTGGTACCGGGGAGCTGTTTTTT.